These T cell receptor beta chains were read from a single sample in a study of shared clonotypes between healthy human individuals. Sequenced by immunoSEQ multiplex PCR; TCRdb stores in-frame clones only, minus some. In the table there are about 1.1 million clones, around three quarters of which are singletons. The material sequenced was memory CD4+ T cells from PBMCs. Receptor source: a man younger than 35 in good health. Some clones in this sample may be carry-over from other donors' samples. Each CDR3 is given with its conserved first and last residue. Each record gives: D gene, J gene, clone size, V gene, CDR3 length, CDR3 protein, CDR3 DNA. D genes are given only for firm matches. The size entry is marked missing in some rows and otherwise reads once, few, many or a size class.

>NA|TRBJ1-5|NA|TRBV5-4|15
CASSRGPGQDQPQHF
TGTGCCAGCAGCCGGGGGCCAGGGCAAGATCAGCCCCAGCATTTT
>NA|TRBJ1-2|few|TRBV10-1|14
CAKVTRGGPYGYTF
TGCGCCAAGGTGACCCGGGGGGGGCCCTATGGCTACACCTTC
>TRBD2|TRBJ2-1|NA|TRBV7-9|14
CASSLAGAYNEQFF
TGTGCCAGCAGCCTAGCGGGAGCCTACAATGAGCAGTTCTTC
>TRBD1|TRBJ1-1|few|TRBV10-2|14
CASNWDRGLSEAFF
TGCGCCAGCAATTGGGACAGGGGGCTCTCTGAAGCTTTCTTT
>NA|TRBJ2-7|NA|TRBV5-1|13
CASSVQVAYEQYF
TGCGCCAGCAGTGTACAGGTCGCCTACGAGCAGTACTTC
>NA|TRBJ2-1|NA|TRBV29-1|11
CSGNRGNEQFF
TGCAGCGGGAACCGGGGCAATGAGCAGTTCTTC
>NA|TRBJ1-4|once|TRBV27|15
CASRSGFRGSEKLFF
TGTGCCAGCCGGTCGGGGTTCAGAGGTAGTGAAAAACTGTTTTTT
>NA|TRBJ2-2|NA|TRBV18|12
CASSPFHGELFF
TGTGCCAGCTCACCATTTCACGGGGAGCTGTTTTTT
>NA|TRBJ2-7|NA|TRBV30|13
CAAFGEIFNEQYF
TGTGCCGCTTTTGGGGAGATTTTCAACGAGCAGTACTTC
>NA|TRBJ2-1|NA|TRBV7-2|13
CASRIGSGRAQFF
TGTGCCAGCAGAATCGGATCCGGGCGAGCGCAGTTCTTC
>NA|TRBJ2-2|few|TRBV5-1|14
CASSHQGHTGELFF
TGCGCCAGCAGCCACCAGGGGCATACCGGGGAGCTGTTTTTT
>NA|TRBJ2-7|few|TRBV28|15
CASRATGAGPHEQYF
TGTGCCAGCAGGGCCACAGGGGCGGGACCCCACGAGCAGTACTTC
>TRBD2|TRBJ2-7|NA|TRBV10-3|15
CAISESSGKSYEQYF
TGTGCCATCAGTGAGTCTAGCGGGAAATCCTACGAGCAGTACTTC
>NA|TRBJ1-2|NA|TRBV6-1|16
CASSEAGGALVWGYTF
TGTGCCAGCAGTGAAGCCGGGGGGGCGTTGGTCTGGGGCTACACCTTC
>NA|TRBJ1-1|few|TRBV6-6|11
CASRDNSEAFF
TGTGCCAGCAGAGACAACAGTGAAGCTTTCTTT
>NA|TRBJ1-1|once|TRBV11-2|15
CASSLSGGMITEAFF
TGTGCCAGCAGCCTTAGTGGGGGGATGATCACTGAAGCTTTCTTT
>NA|TRBJ1-5|NA|TRBV4-1|15
CASKPTGGAGGSQHF
TGCGCCAGCAAACCGACGGGGGGCGCGGGCGGGTCCCAGCATTTT
>NA|TRBJ2-5|NA|TRBV7-9|15
CASSQEALYQETQYF
TGTGCCAGCAGCCAAGAGGCCTTGTACCAAGAGACCCAGTACTTC
>NA|TRBJ1-3|NA|TRBV11-2|13
CASRPVSGNTIYF
TGTGCCAGCAGGCCAGTCTCTGGAAACACCATATATTTT
>NA|TRBJ1-4|NA|TRBV7-2|14
CASSLAITNEKLFF
TGTGCCAGCAGCTTAGCGATAACAAATGAAAAACTGTTTTTT
>NA|TRBJ2-5|NA|TRBV18|14
CASSPLMGYETQYF
TGTGCCAGCTCACCATTGATGGGCTATGAGACCCAGTACTTC
>NA|TRBJ2-3|NA|TRBV27|17
CASSIAIRTSSADTQYF
TGTGCCAGCAGTATAGCCATCCGGACCTCCAGCGCAGATACGCAGTATTTT
>NA|TRBJ1-3|NA|TRBV4-1|17
CASRGGGGKSSGNTIYF
TGCGCCAGCAGAGGAGGGGGGGGAAAAAGCTCTGGAAACACCATATATTTT
>NA|TRBJ2-3|once|TRBV6-1|14
CASSEGGSPGTQYF
TGTGCCAGCAGTGAAGGGGGTTCACCAGGTACGCAGTATTTT
>NA|TRBJ2-7|NA|TRBV7-2|13
CASSGHRELEQYF
TGTGCCAGCAGCGGCCACAGGGAGCTCGAGCAGTACTTC
>NA|TRBJ1-2|NA|TRBV29-1|12
CSVDQGGYGYTF
TGCAGCGTTGATCAGGGAGGCTATGGCTACACCTTC
>NA|TRBJ2-2|NA|TRBV28|15
CASSRGTRNTGELFF
TGTGCCAGCAGCCGAGGAACTAGAAACACCGGGGAGCTGTTTTTT
>NA|TRBJ2-7|NA|TRBV7-3|12
CASSSPGTEQYF
TGTGCCAGCAGCTCCCCAGGGACCGAGCAGTACTTC
>TRBD2|TRBJ2-1|NA|TRBV27|16
CASRPLGGGSYNEQFF
TGTGCCAGCAGGCCCCTGGGCGGGGGATCCTACAATGAGCAGTTCTTC
>NA|TRBJ2-7|NA|TRBV14|16
CASSQAIGPAFYEQYF
TGTGCCAGCAGCCAAGCCATCGGGCCGGCATTTTACGAGCAGTACTTC
>NA|TRBJ1-4|NA|TRBV9|15
CASSVATATNEKLFF
TGTGCCAGCAGCGTAGCAACAGCAACTAATGAAAAACTGTTTTTT
>NA|TRBJ1-1|once|TRBV6-5|13
CASSYVENTEAFF
TGTGCCAGCAGTTACGTCGAGAACACTGAAGCTTTCTTT
>TRBD1|TRBJ2-5|once|TRBV5-1|16
CASSLPGTGGGETQYF
TGCGCCAGCAGCTTACCCGGGACAGGGGGTGGCGAGACCCAGTACTTC